This T cell receptor beta chain was sequenced for a study of cytomegalovirus exposure and HLA in healthy donors. This PCR relied on a set of 60 Vbeta primers and 13 Jbeta primers. Sequencing used immunoSEQ multiplex PCR; TCRdb keeps in-frame clones, though not all of them. Of roughly 170,000 clones in the sample, 80% were seen once. Study conclusions and caveats: The listing of roughly 160 TCR beta chains classed them as cytomegalovirus-associated.

The V gene end was trimmed by 6 bases and the J gene end by 8 bases; junction bases not matched to a gene: 13. Per the germline V gene, CDR1 is MNHNY and CDR2 is SVGAGI (reference sequence). CDR3 length: 16 residues. With regard to this clone: What it binds is unknown.

This clonotype originated in a boy younger than 18 in good health and CMV-seronegative. Material for sequencing was PBMCs. The V gene is TRBV6-6, the J gene TRBJ1-2; 12 positions match TRBD1. The CDR3 region has the DNA TGTGCCAGCAGAACTAATACGGGACAGGGGGCACAAGGCTACACCTTC. Translation: CASRTNTGQGAQGYTF.